A single sample gave rise to the 27 T cell receptor beta chains below, sequenced in a study of blood T cell repertoires in COVID-19 (TCRdb year 2020). Libraries were made using the immunoSEQ multiplex PCR assay. The table was pulled from immuneACCESS by TCRdb, which kept in-frame rearrangements only. Such tables lose some clones; where checked, under half of the loss comes from unresolved V genes, and the rest has no known cause. This sample holds about 170,000 clones; over 70% were observed only once. Around a fifth of the sample goes to the ten largest clones. Sequences were obtained from peripheral blood. The receptors originated from a woman in her 70s who had recovered from COVID-19.

The J gene is TRBJ1-1, the V gene TRBV11-2, with D perhaps TRBD1 (6 bases). This CDR3 is 14 amino acids long. Trimming left V 3 bases short and J 5 bases short, with 13 bases between. Germline V gene sequence: CDR1 SGHAT, CDR2 FQNNGV. The CDR3 here is CASSFEGGLTEAFF. Written as DNA, the CDR3 is TGTGCCAGCAGCTTCGAGGGGGGGCTTACTGAAGCTTTCTTT.

In its sample, this clone was seen a few times. The chain joins TRBV18 to TRBJ1-2; TRBD1 matches at 7 bases. The V gene end was trimmed by 3 bases and the J gene end by 8 bases; junction bases not matched to a gene: 6. CDR3 length: 13 residues. The germline V gene has CDR1 KGHSH and CDR2 LQKENI. In DNA, the CDR3 is TGTGCCAGCTCACCGGGACAGAGGGGAGGCTACACCTTC. Translating it yields CASSPGQRGGYTF.

This clone was counted between two and nine times. This chain connects TRBV5-1 to TRBJ1-4; no definite D call. Germline loops: CDR1 SGHRS, CDR2 YFSETQ. V was trimmed by 0 bases and J by 4 bases, leaving 7 bases between them. This CDR3 spans 14 amino acids. This CDR3 reads CASSLGARNEKLFF. The CDR3 coding sequence is TGCGCCAGCAGCTTGGGGGCTCGTAATGAAAAACTGTTTTTT. The complete variable domain, with remaining parts taken from reference TRBV5-1 and TRBJ1-4, reads KAGVTQTPRYLIKTRGQQVTLSCSPISGHRSVSWYQQTPGQGLQFLFEYFSETQRNKGNFPGRFSGRQFSNSRSEMNVSTLELGDSALYLCASSLGARNEKLFFGSGTQLSVL.

The V and J genes are TRBV6-6 and TRBJ2-7, with 9 nucleotides matching TRBD2. CDR1 is MNHNY and CDR2 is SVGAGI in the germline V gene (reference sequence). V gave up 6 bases and J gave up 0 bases; unmatched junction bases: 9. This CDR3 has 16 amino acids. The CDR3 bases are TGTGCCAGCAGAACGGGACTAGCCGAGAGCTCCTACGAGCAGTACTTC. This translates into CASRTGLAESSYEQYF.

To note about this clone: Germline is not matched at one junction end, which may reflect a read error. The rearrangement uses TRBV28 and TRBJ2-7, with 9 bases aligning to TRBD1. CDR1 and CDR2 (germline): MDHEN, SYDVKM. CDR3 length equals 13 residues. Here the CDR3 reads CASSLGTGYGQYF. The CDR3 region has the DNA TGTGCCAGCAGTTTAGGGACAGGGTACGGGCAGTACTTC.

V and J are TRBV19 and TRBJ2-1, with TRBD2 matching over 7 bases. V lost 4 bases, J lost 4 bases, and 10 bases stayed unmatched. CDR3 length: 16 amino acids. In germline, CDR1 is LNHDA, CDR2 SQIVND (reference sequence). CDR3 DNA sequence: TGTGCCAGTAGTAGGGGAGGGCTGGGGGTGTACAATGAGCAGTTCTTC. Its translation is CASSRGGLGVYNEQFF.

The chain couples TRBV13 to TRBJ2-3; no clear D. The CDR3 runs to 12 residues. V dropped 0 bases and J dropped 14 bases, with 12 bases sitting between them. The germline V gene has CDR1 PRHDT and CDR2 FYEKMQ (reference sequence). The CDR3 bases are TGTGCCAGCAGCTTAGGGCAGCGTGCGAGGTATTTT. Translating gives CASSLGQRARYF.

This clone was detected only a few times. CDR3 DNA: TGTGCCAGCTCACCACTGGACAGCTCAAATTCGGCCCTCCACTTT. Residues: CASSPLDSSNSALHF. The V and J genes are TRBV18 and TRBJ1-6; perhaps TRBD1 as D (6 bases). Germline lookup yields CDR1 KGHSH and CDR2 LQKENI. Trimming pared 1 base from V and 14 bases from J, leaving 18 bases between. The CDR3 length is 15 residues.

On this clone itself: Relative to the germline gene, one junction end is altered; a read error may explain this. The genes are TRBV20-1 and TRBJ2-5; D unresolved. Germline V lookup: CDR1 DFQATT, CDR2 SNEGSKA (reference sequence). The length of the CDR3 is 9 residues. The CDR3 DNA sequence: TGCAGTGCTAGACCCTCCCGGGACTTC. Its translation is CSARPSRDF.

This chain links TRBV7-3 with TRBJ2-3; TRBD2 aligns across 10 bases. The germline V gene encodes CDR1 SGHTA and CDR2 FQGTGA. V shed 0 bases and J 5 bases; nucleotides not matched to a gene: 5. The CDR3 extends over 16 amino acids. CDR3 nucleotides: TGTGCCAGCAGCTTAACCCTAGCGGGGGCCCAAGATACGCAGTATTTT. The encoded protein is CASSLTLAGAQDTQYF.

The V and J genes are TRBV9 and TRBJ2-4, with 7 bases aligning to TRBD2. V shed 1 base and J 6 bases; nucleotides not matched to a gene: 7. Germline V lookup: CDR1 SGDLS, CDR2 YYNGEE. The CDR3 length is 15 residues. The CDR3 region is CASSVPAGTGNIQYF. The CDR3 coding sequence is TGTGCCAGCAGCGTACCAGCGGGGACTGGAAACATTCAGTACTTC.

The chain employs TRBV20-1 and TRBJ1-5; D gene uncertain. This CDR3 is 13 amino acids long. Germline loops: CDR1 DFQATT, CDR2 SNEGSKA (reference sequence). V dropped 3 bases and J dropped 1 base, with 7 bases sitting between them. The CDR3 DNA reads as TGCAGTGCTAGTGGCAGGAGCAATCAGCCCCAGCATTTT. Its translation is CSASGRSNQPQHF.

This rearrangement joins TRBV5-4 to TRBJ1-2; 7 nucleotides align to TRBD1. Germline-derived CDR1 and CDR2 are SGHNT and YYREEE (reference sequence). The CDR3 is 14 amino acids. V lost 6 bases and J lost 4; bases outside the gene matches: 9. The CDR3 loop is CASTSQGVRYGYTF. The CDR3 DNA is TGTGCCAGCACCTCGCAGGGGGTCCGCTATGGCTACACCTTC. Together with reference TRBV5-4 and TRBJ1-2, the CDR3 gives the full variable domain: ETGVTQSPTHLIKTRGQQVTLRCSSQSGHNTVSWYQQALGQGPQFIFQYYREEENGRGNFPPRFSGLQFPNYSSELNVNALELDDSALYLCASTSQGVRYGYTFGSGTRLTVV.

The V call is TRBV15, the J call TRBJ2-7, with 9 positions matching TRBD1. CDR3 length equals 14 residues. Germline CDR1 is LNHNV and CDR2 is YYDKDF (reference sequence). Germline trimming cut 4 bases from V and 2 bases from J; bases unmatched to any gene: 3. The CDR3 coding sequence is TGTGCCACCAGCACAAGACAGGGGGCCTACGAGCAGTACTTC. Translating gives CATSTRQGAYEQYF.

This clone has more than one count but fewer than ten. The J gene is TRBJ1-2, the V gene TRBV7-3; 7 bases are shared with TRBD1. The CDR3 has 13 amino acids. Germline V CDR1 and CDR2: SGHTA, FQGTGA. Losses at the gene ends were 5 bases for V and 8 bases for J; bases not matched to a gene: 8. The DNA of the CDR3 is TGTGCCAGCAGCGAATCCAGGGGGACCGGCTACACCTTC. Residues: CASSESRGTGYTF.

The chain has TRBV7-3 and TRBJ2-2; D unresolved. V lost 5 bases, J lost 5 bases, and 6 bases lay in between. Germline CDR1 is SGHTA and CDR2 is FQGTGA. This CDR3 is built from 12 residues. In nucleotides, the CDR3 is TGTGCCAGCAGCCCCCGGACCGGGGAGCTGTTTTTT. Translation gives CASSPRTGELFF. Using reference TRBV7-3 and TRBJ2-2 for the parts outside the CDR3, the full variable domain is GAGVSQTPSNKVTEKGKYVELRCDPISGHTALYWYRQSLGQGPEFLIYFQGTGAADDSGLPNDRFFAVRPEGSVSTLKIQRTERGDSAVYLCASSPRTGELFFGEGSRLTVL.

The chain combines TRBV10-1 with TRBJ2-5, with D unclear. CDR3 length: 14 residues. V lost 2 bases, J lost 1 base, and 8 bases lay in between. CDR1 and CDR2 from the germline V gene are WNHNN and SYGVQD (reference sequence). The DNA of the CDR3 is TGCGCCAGCAGTGAGATGCTCGGCCAAGAGACCCAGTACTTC. Amino acid sequence: CASSEMLGQETQYF.

The chain couples TRBV7-8 to TRBJ2-1, with TRBD2 as a possible D gene (6 bases). This CDR3 has 16 amino acids. Deletions cut 2 bases from V and 2 bases from J, with 13 bases between. Germline V gene lookup returns CDR1 SGHVS and CDR2 FQNEAQ. The CDR3 nucleotides read TGTGCCAGCAGCTTATGGGGGGACCGGACCTACAATGAGCAGTTCTTC. Its protein is CASSLWGDRTYNEQFF.

The gene calls are TRBV11-1 and TRBJ1-6, with 7 bases that match TRBD1. From germline, CDR1 is SGHAT and CDR2 FQDESV (reference sequence). The CDR3 loop spans 14 amino acids. The V gene end was trimmed by 10 bases and the J gene end by 7 bases; junction bases not matched to a gene: 10. The CDR3 DNA is TGTGCCACCAAACGACAGGGTCGGAATTCACCCCTCCACTTT. It specifies CATKRQGRNSPLHF.

The rearrangement links TRBV11-2 to TRBJ2-7; TRBD2 matches at 8 bases. The V gene's germline CDR1 is SGHAT and CDR2 FQNNGV. The CDR3 totals 15 residues. The V and J ends lost 5 bases and 1 base, in that order; junction bases with no gene match: 7. Here the CDR3 DNA reads TGTGCCAGCAGCACTAGGGGACTAGGATCCTACGAGCAGTACTTC. Translating it yields CASSTRGLGSYEQYF.

This chain joins TRBV6-6 and TRBJ1-6; TRBD1 matches at 8 bases. Germline trimming cut 5 bases from V and 0 bases from J; bases unmatched to any gene: 6. Germline lookup yields CDR1 MNHNY and CDR2 SVGAGI (reference sequence). The CDR3 is 17 amino acids. CDR3 region: CASSPWTGSSYNSPLHF. CDR3 DNA: TGTGCCAGCAGTCCGTGGACAGGGAGCTCCTATAATTCACCCCTCCACTTT.

V usage is TRBV4-1 and J usage is TRBJ1-2; D is unclear. Germline CDR1 and CDR2: MGHRA and YSYEKL. V lost 1 base and J lost 8, with 8 bases in between. The CDR3 is 12 amino acids. This chain's CDR3 is CASSQARGGYTF. Here the CDR3 DNA reads TGCGCCAGCAGCCAAGCACGAGGAGGCTACACCTTC.

This clone was found a few times. The chain carries TRBV2 and TRBJ1-2; 8 positions agree with TRBD1. There are 15 residues in the CDR3. V shed 6 bases and J 4 bases; nucleotides not matched to a gene: 10. CDR1 SNHLY and CDR2 FYNNEI come from the germline V gene. The CDR3 sequence: CASSKGQGGSYGYTF. CDR3 coding DNA: TGTGCCAGCAGCAAAGGACAGGGAGGGTCCTATGGCTACACCTTC. Variable domain in full (rest from reference TRBV2 and TRBJ1-2): EPEVTQTPSHQVTQMGQEVILRCVPISNHLYFYWYRQILGQKVEFLVSFYNNEISEKSEIFDDQFSVERPDGSNFTLKIRSTKLEDSAMYFCASSKGQGGSYGYTFGSGTRLTVV.

The J gene is TRBJ1-1, the V gene TRBV6-5; 8 nucleotides line up with TRBD1. CDR3 length: 14 residues. CDR1 is MNHEY and CDR2 is SVGAGI in the germline V gene. With 6 bases clipped from V and 0 bases from J, the junction kept 3 bases outside the gene matches. The CDR3 sequence is CASRRDRLNTEAFF. The CDR3 nucleotides are TGTGCCAGCAGGCGGGACAGGCTGAACACTGAAGCTTTCTTT.

This clone was recorded once. This sequence joins TRBV15 and TRBJ1-1; no firm D call. Germline CDR1 is LNHNV and CDR2 is YYDKDF (reference sequence). The V end lost 2 bases, the J end lost 8 bases, and 18 bases lay between the germline ends. This CDR3 comprises 15 residues. CDR3 loop: CATSRPGSGAPEAFF. CDR3 in DNA: TGTGCCACCAGCAGACCCGGGAGTGGTGCCCCAGAAGCTTTCTTT.

The chain joins TRBV29-1 to TRBJ2-1; 7 nucleotides agree with TRBD2. The CDR3 has 14 residues. V lost 7 bases, J lost 1 base, and 7 bases stayed unmatched. Germline values: CDR1 SQVTM, CDR2 ANQGSEA. The CDR3 nucleotides read TGCAGCGCCCGGGAGGTGGGGTCCTACAATGAGCAGTTCTTC. Protein product: CSAREVGSYNEQFF.

This clone was seen only once. V usage is TRBV5-6 and J usage is TRBJ2-4; 8 bases line up with TRBD2. The CDR3 spans 16 residues. CDR1 SGHDT and CDR2 YYEEEE come from the germline V gene. The V and J ends lost 0 bases and 6 bases, in that order; junction bases with no gene match: 8. CDR3 in DNA: TGTGCCAGCAGCTTGGTACCAGCGGGGGTTAGAAACATTCAGTACTTC. Translating gives CASSLVPAGVRNIQYF. The entire variable domain, with the rest obtained from reference TRBV5-6 and TRBJ2-4, is as follows: DAGVTQSPTHLIKTRGQQVTLRCSPKSGHDTVSWYQQALGQGPQFIFQYYEEEERQRGNFPDRFSGHQFPNYSSELNVNALLLGDSALYLCASSLVPAGVRNIQYFGAGTRLSVL.